Given below is one TCR beta chain in context. Its cognate antigen is unknown. Trimming cost V 2 bases and J 6 bases, with 14 bases left between them. From germline, CDR1 is MDHEN and CDR2 SYDVKM. The CDR3 extends over 14 amino acids. Assay: immunoSEQ multiplex PCR; the TCRdb copy retains only in-frame clones and omits some. The sample lists more than 600,000 clones; 92% were seen once. CD45RO-negative CD8 cells positively selected for CCR7 made up the naive population, which excluded terminally differentiated effector memory CD45RA+ cells. HIV-negative, healthy adults without recent acute infections or vaccinations were the donors. The data are from a study of shared clonotypes between healthy human individuals. The study's findings and limits: Relative to memory subsets, naive subsets generally showed larger estimated richness. The sampled material consisted only of blood, and tissue repertoires are likely to differ.

Sequenced: naive CD8+ T cells sorted from blood. This clonotype was obtained from a man aged 30 to 45 in good health. The chain combines TRBV28 with TRBJ2-7; a weak D match, TRBD1 (6 bases). The CDR3 region is CASSLTLGQTEQYF. CDR3 DNA: TGTGCCAGCAGTTTAACTCTCGGACAGACCGAGCAGTACTTC.